This note documents a single T cell receptor beta chain sequence. Its antigen is still unknown. These data belong to a study of cytomegalovirus exposure and HLA in healthy donors. Study outcomes and limitations: In vitro assays verified that three CMV-associated chains recognized CMV antigens specifically.

60 Vbeta and 13 Jbeta primers were used in PCR. Method: immunoSEQ multiplex PCR; TCRdb's copy keeps in-frame clones and lacks some. The sample shows roughly 80,000 clones, and about 1.1% sits with its ten largest clones. Germline CDR1 is SGDLS and CDR2 is YYNGEE. The CDR3 spans 15 residues. V gave up 2 bases and J gave up 0 bases, with 9 bases separating them. This sequence was found in a woman in her 30s in good health and CMV-seronegative. The sequenced sample consisted of PBMCs. This chain links TRBV9 with TRBJ2-1; the D gene is possibly TRBD1 (5 bases). CDR3 sequence reads: CASSVQGSSYNEQFF. In DNA, the CDR3 is TGTGCCAGCAGCGTTCAGGGTAGCTCCTACAATGAGCAGTTCTTC. The full variable domain, in which reference TRBV9 and TRBJ2-1 provide the parts outside the CDR3, is DSGVTQTPKHLITATGQRVTLRCSPRSGDLSVYWYQQSLDQGLQFLIQYYNGEERAKGNILERFSAQQFPDLHSELNLSSLELGDSALYFCASSVQGSSYNEQFFGPGTRLTVL.